This T cell receptor beta chain was identified during a study of OX40 agonist ivuxolimab in advanced cancers. Study information: Partial responses were observed in three patients, of whom one had hepatocellular carcinoma and two had cutaneous melanoma. Notes on the study in general: There was clonal expansion of CD4+ and CD8+ blood T cells by week 6 at 0.1 to 3.0 mg/kg.

Note on this clone: Antigen: not known.

CDR1 and CDR2 (germline): SGHRS, YFSETQ. The CDR3 loop spans 13 amino acids. J gave up 3 bases and V 9 bases, and 9 bases lay outside the gene matches. Produced via immunoSEQ multiplex PCR; TCRdb's table is partial and in-frame only. The sample carries 40,000 or so clones, around 89% recorded once. The chain combines TRBV5-1 with TRBJ2-7, with 7 bases matching TRBD2. This TCR came from an adult with an advanced solid tumor such as melanoma, head and neck, liver or kidney cancer. Source: CD4+ or CD8+ T cells sorted from blood, taken in a trial of the OX40 agonist ivuxolimab. The CDR3 coding sequence is TGCGCCACCGCCCTAGCGGTCAACTACGAGCAGTACTTC. It yields the protein CATALAVNYEQYF.